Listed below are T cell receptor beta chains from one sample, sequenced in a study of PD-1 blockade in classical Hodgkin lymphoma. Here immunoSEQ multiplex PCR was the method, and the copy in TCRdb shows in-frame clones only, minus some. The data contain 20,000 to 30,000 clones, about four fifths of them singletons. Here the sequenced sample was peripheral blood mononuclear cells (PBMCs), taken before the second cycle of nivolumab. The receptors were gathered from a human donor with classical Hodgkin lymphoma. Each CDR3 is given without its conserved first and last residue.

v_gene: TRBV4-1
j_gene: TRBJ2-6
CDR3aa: ASSQEGESGANVLT

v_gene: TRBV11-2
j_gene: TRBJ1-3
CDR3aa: ASSTGIPFPRSGNTIY

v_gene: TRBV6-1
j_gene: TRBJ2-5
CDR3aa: ASSGTSRGLQETQY

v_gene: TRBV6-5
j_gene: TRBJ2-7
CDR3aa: ASRATVGGYEQY

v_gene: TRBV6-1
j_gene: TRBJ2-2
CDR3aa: ASSELRGAGELF

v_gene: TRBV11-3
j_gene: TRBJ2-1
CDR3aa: ASSKGGKRGNEQF

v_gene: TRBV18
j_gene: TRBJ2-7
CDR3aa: ASSPGKDRAHEQY

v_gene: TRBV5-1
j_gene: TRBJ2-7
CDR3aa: ASSPRDSSYEQY

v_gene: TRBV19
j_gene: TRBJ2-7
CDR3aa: ASSIGGLAESSYEQY

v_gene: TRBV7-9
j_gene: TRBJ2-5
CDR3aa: ASSLVLGRVYLQETQY

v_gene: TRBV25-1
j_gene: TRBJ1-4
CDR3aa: ASRSPGLINEKLF

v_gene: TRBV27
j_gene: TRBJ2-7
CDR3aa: ASSRTGGLTYEQY

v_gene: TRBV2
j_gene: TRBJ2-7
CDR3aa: ASSFQRQAAGEQY

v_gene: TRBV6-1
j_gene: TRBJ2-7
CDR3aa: ASSDLGLGTYEQY

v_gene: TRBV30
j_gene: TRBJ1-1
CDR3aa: AWIGMGPEAF

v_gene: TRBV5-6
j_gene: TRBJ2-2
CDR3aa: ASSAMRALATGELF

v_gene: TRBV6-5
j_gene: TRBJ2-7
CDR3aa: ASSYRTSGRAREQY

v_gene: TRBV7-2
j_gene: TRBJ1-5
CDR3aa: ASSWFSNQPQH

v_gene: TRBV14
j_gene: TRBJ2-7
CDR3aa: ASSPTSGRNSYEQY

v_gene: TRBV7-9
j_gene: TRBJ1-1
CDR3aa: ASSPRGGMNTEAF

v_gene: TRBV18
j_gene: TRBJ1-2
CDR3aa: ASSQDETNYGYT

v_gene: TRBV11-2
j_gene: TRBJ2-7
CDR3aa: ASSLGLYEQY

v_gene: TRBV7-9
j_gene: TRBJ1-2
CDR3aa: ASSLARSDGYT

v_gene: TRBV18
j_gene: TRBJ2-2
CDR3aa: ASSPFGGELF

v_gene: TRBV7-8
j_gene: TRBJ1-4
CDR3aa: ASSLVPTDEKLF

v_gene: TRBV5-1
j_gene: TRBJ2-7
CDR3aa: ASSRDRGNSYEQY

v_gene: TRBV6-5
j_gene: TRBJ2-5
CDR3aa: ASSEQGQETQY

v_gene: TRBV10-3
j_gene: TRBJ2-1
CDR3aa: AISQQGTIYNEQF

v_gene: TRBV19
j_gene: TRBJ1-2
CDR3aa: ASQRDDHGYT

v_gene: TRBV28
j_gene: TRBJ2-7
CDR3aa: ASSLSLGEQY

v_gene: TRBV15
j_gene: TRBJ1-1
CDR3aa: ATSRAGSLNTEAF

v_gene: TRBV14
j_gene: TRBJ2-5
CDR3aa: ASRFQDRGYQY